A single sample gave rise to the 20 T cell receptor beta chains below, sequenced in a study of early T cells in non-severe SARS-CoV-2 infection. TCRdb reprocessed the 5' RACE reads with MiXCR, giving one entry per CDR3 protein. Of 45,000 to 55,000 distinct CDR3 sequences detected, 6.2% appear once; the ten largest clones hold roughly 4%. Sequenced input: whole blood. The receptors were sampled from an adult who was a healthcare worker with PCR-confirmed SARS-CoV-2 infection or an uninfected control (not recorded which).

This clonotype was found many times. This chain uses TRBV6-6 with TRBJ1-6, with D maybe TRBD1 (5 bases). V was clipped by 3 bases and J by 8 bases, with 11 bases between them. The CDR3 extends over 14 amino acids. Germline CDR1 reads MNHNY; CDR2 reads SVGAGI (reference sequence). The CDR3 reads CASSYGGRDSPLHF. The CDR3 nucleotides read TGTGCCAGCAGTTATGGGGGTAGGGATTCACCCCTCCACTTT.

Ten or more counts support this clonotype. The chain couples TRBV7-2 to TRBJ1-1, with D possibly matching TRBD1 (5 bases). This CDR3 region has 15 residues. CDR1 is SGHTA, CDR2 FQGNSA, per germline. V was trimmed by 1 base and J by 4 bases, leaving 13 bases between them. The DNA of the CDR3 is TGTGCCAGCAGCTTAGTTGGGGGAAGGGTCACTGAAGCTTTCTTT. Its translation is CASSLVGGRVTEAFF.

This clonotype was observed a handful of times. The chain employs TRBV5-1 and TRBJ1-1; perhaps TRBD1 as D (6 bases). Germline CDR1 SGHRS, CDR2 YFSETQ. The CDR3 is made up of 13 amino acids. V lost 3 bases to trimming and J lost 3 bases, with 9 bases between them. CDR3 sequence (DNA): TGCGCCAGCAGCTCTAGGGGGGACACTGAAGCTTTCTTT. As protein: CASSSRGDTEAFF. Filled out from reference TRBV5-1 and TRBJ1-1, the complete variable domain reads KAGVTQTPRYLIKTRGQQVTLSCSPISGHRSVSWYQQTPGQGLQFLFEYFSETQRNKGNFPGRFSGRQFSNSRSEMNVSTLELGDSALYLCASSSRGDTEAFFGQGTRLTVV.

This clonotype was detected ten times or more. The V call is TRBV6-2 or TRBV6-3, the J call TRBJ1-5, with D maybe TRBD1 (5 bases). The CDR3 covers 15 residues. V was shortened by 3 bases and J by 2 bases, with 11 bases between the two germline ends. Germline V gives CDR1 MNHEY, CDR2 SVGEGT. Written as DNA, the CDR3 is TGTGCCAGCAGTTATCTCCAGGGAGGCAATCAGCCCCAGCATTTT. Translation gives CASSYLQGGNQPQHF.

This chain uses TRBV5-8 with TRBJ2-7, with TRBD2 matching over 8 bases. V was pared by 3 bases and J by 0 bases, with 14 bases of the junction left unmatched. Germline assignment: CDR1 SGHTS and CDR2 YDEGEE. There are 18 residues in the CDR3. CDR3 in amino acids: CASSWIRLSGGSSYEQYF. In DNA form, the CDR3 reads TGTGCCAGCAGCTGGATCAGACTAAGCGGGGGCTCCTCCTACGAGCAGTACTTC.

There are many counts of this clonotype. The chain has TRBV7-2 and TRBJ2-7; 8 bases map to TRBD1. CDR3 size: 13 residues. Germline CDR1 reads SGHTA; CDR2 reads FQGNSA. V lost 5 bases and J lost 6; bases outside the gene matches: 6. The CDR3 loop reads CASSARTGSEQYF. The CDR3 coding sequence is TGTGCCAGCAGCGCCCGGACAGGGTCCGAGCAGTACTTC.

The chain has TRBV3-2 and TRBJ2-2; the table assigns TRBD2, which was not confirmed against the DNA. TRBV3-2 is a pseudogene segment. There are 19 residues in the CDR3. CDR3 nucleotides: TGTGCCAGCAGCCAAGATGTAGGGGCTAGCGGGCCGAACACCGGGGAGCTGTTTTTT. Amino acids: CASSQDVGASGPNTGELFF.

The CDR3 reads CSVRGQSAPQVEQYF. CDR3 nucleotides: TGCAGCGTCCGTGGACAGTCCGCCCCCCAGGTCGAGCAGTACTTC. The chain has TRBV29-1 and TRBJ2-7; tentatively, D is TRBD1 (6 bases). Trimming shortened V by 6 bases and J by 6 bases, and 24 bases separated the two germline ends. The germline V gene has CDR1 SQVTM and CDR2 ANQGSEA. The CDR3 is 15 amino acids.

The table lists this clonotype with many counts. The CDR3 region is CSAGDSRSTDTQYF. The CDR3 DNA reads as TGCAGTGCAGGGGACAGCCGTAGCACAGATACGCAGTATTTT. The V and J genes are TRBV20-1 and TRBJ2-3; 7 nucleotides match TRBD1. The CDR3 consists of 14 residues. Germline V gene sequence: CDR1 DFQATT, CDR2 SNEGSKA (reference sequence). With V trimmed by 6 bases and J by 0 bases, 6 bases remained unmatched.

This clonotype has a count of ten or more. This rearrangement joins TRBV20-1 to TRBJ1-3; tentative D call: TRBD1 (5 bases). Germline CDR1 is DFQATT and CDR2 is SNEGSKA (reference sequence). Trimming removed 1 base at V and 4 bases at J, with 14 bases between. This CDR3 comprises 15 residues. The CDR3 protein is CSARAWRDPGNTIYF. In DNA form, the CDR3 reads TGCAGTGCTAGAGCTTGGAGGGACCCAGGAAACACCATATATTTT.

At least ten counts were recorded for this clonotype. The V gene is TRBV23-1, the J gene TRBJ2-5, with D possibly TRBD1 on 5 matching bases. TRBV23-1 is marked as an open reading frame, function uncertain. V lost 0 bases, J lost 0 bases, and 14 bases lay in between. The CDR3 length is 17 residues. The CDR3 reads CASSQSGRLNYQETQYF. The CDR3 nucleotides are TGCGCCAGCAGTCAATCGGGGCGCTTAAACTACCAAGAGACCCAGTACTTC.

This clonotype showed up many times. The chain couples TRBV9 to TRBJ2-7; TRBD1 matches at 9 bases. From germline, CDR1 is SGDLS and CDR2 YYNGEE. The CDR3 runs to 14 residues. Germline trimming cut 0 bases from V and 7 bases from J; bases unmatched to any gene: 5. The CDR3 spells CASSVAGQGGEQYF. The CDR3 DNA reads as TGTGCCAGCAGCGTAGCGGGACAGGGCGGAGAGCAGTACTTC.

This clonotype has ten or more counts. The V call is TRBV7-9, the J call TRBJ2-3; D may be TRBD1 (5 bases). V lost 0 bases and J 3 bases, leaving 16 bases between the germline ends. Germline V gene data show CDR1 as SEHNR and CDR2 as FQNEAQ (reference sequence). This CDR3 is built from 17 residues. CDR3 sequence reads: CASSLASVAGPTDTQYF. The DNA for the CDR3 is TGTGCCAGCAGCTTAGCTTCGGTCGCAGGGCCAACAGATACGCAGTATTTT.

This sequence joins TRBV18 and TRBJ1-2; 9 bases line up with TRBD1. The CDR3 loop spans 16 amino acids. Per the germline V gene, CDR1 is KGHSH and CDR2 is LQKENI. The J segment lost 0 bases and the V segment lost 6 bases, leaving 8 bases of the junction unmatched. This chain's CDR3 is CASSRQGVRSNYGYTF. CDR3 nucleotides: TGTGCCAGCTCCAGACAGGGGGTGAGGTCTAACTATGGCTACACCTTC.

This clonotype showed up just a few times. The J gene is TRBJ2-3, the V gene TRBV30; the match to TRBD2 covers 9 bases. CDR3 size: 17 residues. Trimming cost V 0 bases and J 0 bases; bases outside gene matches: 7. Germline V gene data show CDR1 as GTSNPN and CDR2 as SVGIG (reference sequence). The CDR3 loop reads CAWSVPGLAGSTDTQYF. The CDR3 DNA sequence: TGTGCCTGGAGTGTACCGGGCCTAGCGGGAAGCACAGATACGCAGTATTTT.

The rearrangement joins TRBV7-2 to TRBJ2-3; perhaps TRBD1 as D (5 bases). Germline V lookup: CDR1 SGHTA, CDR2 FQGNSA. With 3 bases removed from V and 4 bases from J, the gap between germline ends came to 8 bases. The CDR3 is made up of 13 amino acids. The CDR3 DNA sequence: TGTGCCAGCAGCTTGGGGCTGGCAGATACGCAGTATTTT. The encoded protein is CASSLGLADTQYF.

The chain couples TRBV11-2 to TRBJ2-7; 13 bases agree with TRBD2. Trimming removed 5 bases from V and 3 bases from J; junction bases left unmatched: 7. Germline CDR1 SGHAT, CDR2 FQNNGV. The CDR3 runs to 16 residues. In DNA, the CDR3 is TGTGCCAGCAGCGCCAGGACTAGCGGGGGAAGCTACGAGCAGTACTTC. It is translated as CASSARTSGGSYEQYF.

This clonotype was counted many times. The rearrangement uses TRBV2 and TRBJ1-3, with TRBD1 identical over 9 bases. Germline lookup yields CDR1 SNHLY and CDR2 FYNNEI. V trimming: 8 bases; J trimming: 6 bases; junction bases outside the gene matches: 8. The CDR3 contains 14 residues. The DNA for the CDR3 is TGTGCCAGCGGGGCAGGACAGGGGACAAACACCATATATTTT. Translated, it gives CASGAGQGTNTIYF.

This clonotype was seen many times. J is TRBJ2-3 and V is TRBV6-6; D perhaps matches TRBD2 (6 bases). Germline-derived CDR1 and CDR2 are MNHNY and SVGAGI (reference sequence). Trimming removed 4 bases at V and 0 bases at J, with 8 bases between. This CDR3 comprises 14 residues. The CDR3 loop is CASSLAASTDTQYF. The CDR3 DNA is TGTGCCAGCAGTTTAGCGGCTAGCACAGATACGCAGTATTTT.

There are many counts of this clonotype. This chain's CDR3 is CAWSPISFLGSNQPQHF. The CDR3, as DNA: TGTGCCTGGAGCCCTATCTCCTTTCTGGGGAGCAATCAGCCCCAGCATTTT. This sequence joins TRBV30 and TRBJ1-5; D gene ambiguous. This CDR3 comprises 17 residues. Per the germline V gene, CDR1 is GTSNPN and CDR2 is SVGIG (reference sequence). The V end lost 3 bases, the J end lost 1 base, and 19 bases lay between the germline ends.